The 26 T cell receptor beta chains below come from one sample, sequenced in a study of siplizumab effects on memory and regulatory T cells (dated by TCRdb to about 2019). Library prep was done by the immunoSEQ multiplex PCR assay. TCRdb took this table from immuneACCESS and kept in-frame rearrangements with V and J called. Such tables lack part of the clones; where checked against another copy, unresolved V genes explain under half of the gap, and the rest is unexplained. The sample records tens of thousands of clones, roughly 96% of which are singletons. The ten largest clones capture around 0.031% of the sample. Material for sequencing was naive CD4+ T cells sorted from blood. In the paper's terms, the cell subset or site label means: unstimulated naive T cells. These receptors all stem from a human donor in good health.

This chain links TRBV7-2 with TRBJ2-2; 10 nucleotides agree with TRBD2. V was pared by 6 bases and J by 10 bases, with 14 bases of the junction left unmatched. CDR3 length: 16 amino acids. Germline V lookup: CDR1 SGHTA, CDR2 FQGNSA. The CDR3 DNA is TGTGCCAGCAGGATAAACGTAGCGGGGGGCGCCAAGGAGCTGTTTTTT. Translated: CASRINVAGGAKELFF.

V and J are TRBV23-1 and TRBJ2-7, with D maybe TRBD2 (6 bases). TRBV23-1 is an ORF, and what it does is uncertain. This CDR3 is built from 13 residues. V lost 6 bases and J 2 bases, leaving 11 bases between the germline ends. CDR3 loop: CASRGTSPYEQYF. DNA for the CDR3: TGCGCCAGCAGGGGGACTTCCCCCTACGAGCAGTACTTC.

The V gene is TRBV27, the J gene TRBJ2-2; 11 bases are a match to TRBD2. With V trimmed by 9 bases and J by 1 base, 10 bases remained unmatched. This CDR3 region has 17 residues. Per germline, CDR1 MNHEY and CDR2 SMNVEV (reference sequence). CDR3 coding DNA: TGTGCCAGACCTCGTTTGCTAGCGGGGGGGAACACCGGGGAGCTGTTTTTT. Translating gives CARPRLLAGGNTGELFF.

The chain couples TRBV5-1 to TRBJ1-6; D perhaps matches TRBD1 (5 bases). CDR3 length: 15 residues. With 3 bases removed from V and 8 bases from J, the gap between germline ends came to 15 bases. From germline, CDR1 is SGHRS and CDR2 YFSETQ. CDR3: CASSWGGSPDSPLHF. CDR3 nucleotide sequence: TGCGCCAGCAGCTGGGGGGGGAGTCCGGATTCACCCCTCCACTTT. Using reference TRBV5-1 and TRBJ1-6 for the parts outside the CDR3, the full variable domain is KAGVTQTPRYLIKTRGQQVTLSCSPISGHRSVSWYQQTPGQGLQFLFEYFSETQRNKGNFPGRFSGRQFSNSRSEMNVSTLELGDSALYLCASSWGGSPDSPLHFGNGTRLTVT.

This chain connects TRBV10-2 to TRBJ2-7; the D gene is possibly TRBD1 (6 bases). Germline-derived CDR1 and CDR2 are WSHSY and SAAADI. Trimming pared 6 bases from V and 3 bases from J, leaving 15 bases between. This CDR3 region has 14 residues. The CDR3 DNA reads TGCGCCAGCAGGGGCGGTACAGGGAGCTACGAGCAGTACTTC. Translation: CASRGGTGSYEQYF.

DNA of the CDR3: TGTGCCAGCTCACCTCAAGAGGTCACTGAAGCTTTCTTT. It codes for CASSPQEVTEAFF. The V gene is TRBV18, the J gene TRBJ1-1; D ambiguous. This CDR3 is built from 13 residues. Germline CDR1 is KGHSH and CDR2 is LQKENI. V lost 3 bases and J lost 4, with 9 bases in between.

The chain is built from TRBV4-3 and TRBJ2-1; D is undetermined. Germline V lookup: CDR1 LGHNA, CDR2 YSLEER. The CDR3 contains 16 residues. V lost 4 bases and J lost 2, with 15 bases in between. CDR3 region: CASSPSESVAYNEQFF. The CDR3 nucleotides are TGCGCCAGCAGCCCCTCCGAGTCCGTCGCCTACAATGAGCAGTTCTTC.

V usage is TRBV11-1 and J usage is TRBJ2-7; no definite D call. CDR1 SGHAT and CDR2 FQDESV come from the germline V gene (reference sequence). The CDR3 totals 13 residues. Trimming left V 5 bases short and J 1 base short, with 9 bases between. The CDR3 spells CASSGRSSYEQYF. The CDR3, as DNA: TGTGCCAGCAGCGGGCGGAGTTCCTACGAGCAGTACTTC.

CDR3 nucleotides: TGCGCCAGCAGCTGGATGAAGGAGACCCAGTACTTC. The encoded protein is CASSWMKETQYF. The chain uses TRBV5-1 and TRBJ2-5; D is unresolved. In germline, CDR1 is SGHRS, CDR2 YFSETQ. The CDR3 loop spans 12 amino acids. V shed 3 bases and J shed 5 bases, with 8 bases lying between them.

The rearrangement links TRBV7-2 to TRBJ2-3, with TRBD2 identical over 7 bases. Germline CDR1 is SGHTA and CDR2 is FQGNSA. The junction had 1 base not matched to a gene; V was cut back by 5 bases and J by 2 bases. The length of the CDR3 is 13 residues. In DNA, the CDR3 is TGTGCCAGCAGCCGGGACTACACAGATACGCAGTATTTT. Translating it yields CASSRDYTDTQYF.

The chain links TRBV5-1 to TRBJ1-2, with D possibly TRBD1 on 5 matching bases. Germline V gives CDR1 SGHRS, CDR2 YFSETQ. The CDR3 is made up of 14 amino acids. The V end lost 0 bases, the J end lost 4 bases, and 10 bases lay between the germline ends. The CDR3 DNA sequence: TGCGCCAGCAGCTTGGCCTGGGACGGCTATGGCTACACCTTC. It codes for CASSLAWDGYGYTF.

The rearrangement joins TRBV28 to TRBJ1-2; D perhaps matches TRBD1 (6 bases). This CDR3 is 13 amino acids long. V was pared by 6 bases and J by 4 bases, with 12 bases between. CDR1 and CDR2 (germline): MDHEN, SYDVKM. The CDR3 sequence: CASSLRDTYGYTF. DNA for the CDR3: TGTGCCAGCAGCCTCCGGGACACCTATGGCTACACCTTC.

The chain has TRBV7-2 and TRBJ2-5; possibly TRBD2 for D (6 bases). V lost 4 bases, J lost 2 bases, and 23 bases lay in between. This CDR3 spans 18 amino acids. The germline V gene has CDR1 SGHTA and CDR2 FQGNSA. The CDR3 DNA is TGTGCCAGCAGCTCGCCTAACCCTAGGAGGCGGGGTCAAGAGACCCAGTACTTC. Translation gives CASSSPNPRRRGQETQYF.

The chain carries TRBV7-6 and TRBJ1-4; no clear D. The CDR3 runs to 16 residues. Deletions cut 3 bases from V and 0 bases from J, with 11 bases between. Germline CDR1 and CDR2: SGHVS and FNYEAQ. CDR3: CASSFQEGATNEKLFF. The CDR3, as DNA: TGTGCCAGCAGCTTCCAAGAGGGAGCAACTAATGAAAAACTGTTTTTT.

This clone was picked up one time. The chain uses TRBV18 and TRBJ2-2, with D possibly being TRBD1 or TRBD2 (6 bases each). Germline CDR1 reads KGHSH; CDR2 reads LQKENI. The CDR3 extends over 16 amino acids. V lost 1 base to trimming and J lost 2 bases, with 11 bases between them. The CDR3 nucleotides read TGTGCCAGCTCACCACGGGGGGCCCTAAACACCGGGGAGCTGTTTTTT. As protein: CASSPRGALNTGELFF. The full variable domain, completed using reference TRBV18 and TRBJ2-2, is NAGVMQNPRHLVRRRGQEARLRCSPMKGHSHVYWYRQLPEEGLKFMVYLQKENIIDESGMPKERFSAEFPKEGPSILRIQQVVRGDSAAYFCASSPRGALNTGELFFGEGSRLTVL.

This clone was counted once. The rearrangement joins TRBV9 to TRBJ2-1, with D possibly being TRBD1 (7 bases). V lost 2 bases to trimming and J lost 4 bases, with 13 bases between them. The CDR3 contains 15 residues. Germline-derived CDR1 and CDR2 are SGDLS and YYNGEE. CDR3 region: CASSVAGQPYNEQFF. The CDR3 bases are TGTGCCAGCAGCGTGGCGGGACAGCCTTACAATGAGCAGTTCTTC.

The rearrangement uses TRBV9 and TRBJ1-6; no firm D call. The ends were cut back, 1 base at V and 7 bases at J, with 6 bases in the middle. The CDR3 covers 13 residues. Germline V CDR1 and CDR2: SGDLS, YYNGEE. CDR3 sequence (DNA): TGTGCCAGCAGCGTAAACGGAAATTCACCCCTCCACTTT. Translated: CASSVNGNSPLHF.

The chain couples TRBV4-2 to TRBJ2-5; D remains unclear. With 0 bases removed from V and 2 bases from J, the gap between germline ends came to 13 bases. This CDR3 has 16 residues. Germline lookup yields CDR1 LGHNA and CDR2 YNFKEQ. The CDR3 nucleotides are TGTGCCAGCAGCCAAGAAGGTCGTAAGGGTCAAGAGACCCAGTACTTC. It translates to CASSQEGRKGQETQYF.

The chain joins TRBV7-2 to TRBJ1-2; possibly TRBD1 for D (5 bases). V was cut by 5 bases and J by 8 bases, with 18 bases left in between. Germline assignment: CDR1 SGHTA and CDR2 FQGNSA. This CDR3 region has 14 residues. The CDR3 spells CASSPSRQGGGYTF. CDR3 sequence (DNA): TGTGCCAGCAGCCCTAGCCGGCAGGGAGGCGGCTACACCTTC.

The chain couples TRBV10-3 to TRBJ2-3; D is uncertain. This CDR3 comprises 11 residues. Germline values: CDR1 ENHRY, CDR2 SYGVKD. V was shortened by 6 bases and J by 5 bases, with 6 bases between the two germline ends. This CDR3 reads CAIRRGDTQYF. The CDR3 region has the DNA TGTGCCATCAGACGTGGAGATACGCAGTATTTT.

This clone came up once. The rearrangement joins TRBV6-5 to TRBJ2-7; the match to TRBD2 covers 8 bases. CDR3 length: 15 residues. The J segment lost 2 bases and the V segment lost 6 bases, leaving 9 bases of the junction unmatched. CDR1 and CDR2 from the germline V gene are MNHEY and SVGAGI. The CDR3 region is CASSPTSGIAYEQYF. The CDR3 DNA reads TGTGCCAGCAGCCCCACTAGCGGAATCGCCTACGAGCAGTACTTC.

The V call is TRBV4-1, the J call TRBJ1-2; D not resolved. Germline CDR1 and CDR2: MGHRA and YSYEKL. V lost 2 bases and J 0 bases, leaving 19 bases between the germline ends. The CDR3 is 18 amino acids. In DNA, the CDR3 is TGCGCCAGCAGCCAATTCACCGTCACGGGGTTCGCTAACTATGGCTACACCTTC. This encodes CASSQFTVTGFANYGYTF.

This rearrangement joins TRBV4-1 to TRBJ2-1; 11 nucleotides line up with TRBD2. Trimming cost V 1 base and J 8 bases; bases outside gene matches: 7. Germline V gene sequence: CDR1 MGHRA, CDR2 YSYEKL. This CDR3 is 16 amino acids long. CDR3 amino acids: CASSQASGGLVHEQFF. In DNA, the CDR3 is TGCGCCAGCAGCCAAGCTAGCGGGGGGCTCGTCCATGAGCAGTTCTTC.

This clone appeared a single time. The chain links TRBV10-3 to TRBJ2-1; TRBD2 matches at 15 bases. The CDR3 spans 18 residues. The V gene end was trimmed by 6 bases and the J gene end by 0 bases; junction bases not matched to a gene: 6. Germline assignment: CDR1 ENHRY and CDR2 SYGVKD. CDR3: CAIRGTSGGLSSYNEQFF. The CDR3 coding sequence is TGTGCCATCAGGGGGACTAGCGGGGGGCTGAGCTCCTACAATGAGCAGTTCTTC.

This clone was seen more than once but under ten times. CDR3 bases: TGTGCCAGCAGCCAAATCGCAGGGTTCTACGAGCAGTACTTC. Translating gives CASSQIAGFYEQYF. The chain has TRBV4-2 and TRBJ2-7, with a possible D match to TRBD1 (5 bases). The CDR3 is made up of 14 amino acids. The V end was cut by 2 bases, the J end by 3 bases, with 11 bases between. Germline loops: CDR1 LGHNA, CDR2 YNFKEQ.

In nucleotides, the CDR3 is TGCGCCAGCAGCCAAGTTGGCGTTCGGACAGGGGGCTTCGATGGCTACACCTTC. This encodes CASSQVGVRTGGFDGYTF. V usage is TRBV4-1 and J usage is TRBJ1-2, with TRBD1 matching over 11 bases. CDR3 length: 18 residues. The J segment lost 6 bases and the V segment lost 1 base, leaving 13 bases of the junction unmatched. Germline V gene data show CDR1 as MGHRA and CDR2 as YSYEKL.